Presented here are 16 T cell receptor beta chains from one specimen sequenced in a study of long-term antiretroviral therapy in people with HIV. Sequencing used immunoSEQ v3.0 at survey level. Produced via immunoSEQ multiplex PCR; TCRdb's table is partial and in-frame only. Of 35,000 to 45,000 clones listed, 75% to 90% are singletons. The sample was unsorted PBMCs, taken 1 year after starting antiretroviral therapy. The receptors shown here come from a man between 18 and 29 years old with HIV.

In DNA, the CDR3 is TGTGCCAGCAGCGCCGGGGACAGCCAATTTAGGGACACTGAAGCTTTCTTT. The encoded protein is CASSAGDSQFRDTEAFF. The chain couples TRBV5-8 to TRBJ1-1; 7 bases agree with TRBD1. The CDR3 is made up of 17 amino acids. Unmatched junction bases numbered 15, after V lost 4 bases and J lost 3 bases. Germline CDR1 and CDR2: SGHTS and YDEGEE.

The rearrangement uses TRBV9 and TRBJ1-1, with TRBD1 identical over 7 bases. CDR1 and CDR2 (germline): SGDLS, YYNGEE. Germline trimming cut 0 bases from V and 8 bases from J; bases unmatched to any gene: 7. The CDR3 totals 14 residues. CDR3: CASSVEGAGGEAFF. The DNA of the CDR3 is TGTGCCAGCAGCGTAGAGGGGGCGGGGGGCGAAGCTTTCTTT. The variable domain in full, completed from reference TRBV9 and TRBJ1-1, reads DSGVTQTPKHLITATGQRVTLRCSPRSGDLSVYWYQQSLDQGLQFLIQYYNGEERAKGNILERFSAQQFPDLHSELNLSSLELGDSALYFCASSVEGAGGEAFFGQGTRLTVV.

This chain joins TRBV9 and TRBJ2-1, with TRBD2 matching over 7 bases. Germline V gene data show CDR1 as SGDLS and CDR2 as YYNGEE. This CDR3 is built from 16 residues. With V trimmed by 4 bases and J by 8 bases, 15 bases remained unmatched. CDR3 bases: TGTGCCAGCAGCCCCTTGGAGGGGAGGGCCGGTGATGAGCAGTTCTTC. This encodes CASSPLEGRAGDEQFF.

V usage is TRBV14 and J usage is TRBJ2-7; possibly TRBD1 or TRBD2 for D (5 bases each). This CDR3 region has 15 residues. V was shortened by 0 bases and J by 2 bases, with 11 bases between the two germline ends. Germline V CDR1 and CDR2: SGHDN, FVKESK. CDR3 sequence reads: CASSQEWGRAYEQYF. CDR3 coding DNA: TGTGCCAGCAGCCAAGAATGGGGGAGAGCCTACGAGCAGTACTTC.

The chain joins TRBV9 to TRBJ2-1; D possibly uses TRBD1 or TRBD2 (6 bases each). The CDR3 spans 19 residues. Trimming took 4 bases from V and 2 from J, leaving 25 bases between them. Germline CDR1 reads SGDLS; CDR2 reads YYNGEE. The CDR3 bases are TGTGCCAGCAGCAAAACCGGGAGAGAGAGTTCAGGGGCCTACAATGAGCAGTTCTTC. Translation: CASSKTGRESSGAYNEQFF.

The V call is TRBV5-1, the J call TRBJ2-2; TRBD2 might be the D (5 bases). Germline V gene lookup returns CDR1 SGHRS and CDR2 YFSETQ. CDR3 length equals 14 residues. The V gene lost 0 bases and the J gene lost 5 bases, with 8 bases spanning the gap. This CDR3 is CASSLARGTGELFF. For the CDR3, the DNA is TGCGCCAGCAGCTTGGCCCGCGGGACCGGGGAGCTGTTTTTT.

The J gene is TRBJ2-3, the V gene TRBV18; no clear D. Germline CDR1 reads KGHSH; CDR2 reads LQKENI. Trimming removed 5 bases from V and 1 base from J, with 4 bases in between. The CDR3 is 12 residues long. The CDR3 DNA reads as TGTGCCAGCTCAACGCGCACAGATACGCAGTATTTT. Protein sequence: CASSTRTDTQYF.

The DNA of the CDR3 is TGTGCCAGCAGCGCCTTTGGGGGACTTTCCTACGAGCAGTACTTC. The encoded protein is CASSAFGGLSYEQYF. The chain is built from TRBV9 and TRBJ2-7; D perhaps matches TRBD2 (6 bases). The V and J ends lost 3 bases and 1 base respectively, with 14 bases between them. CDR1 SGDLS and CDR2 YYNGEE come from the germline V gene. This CDR3 has 15 amino acids.

This clone was observed a few times. This chain uses TRBV7-6 with TRBJ2-1; 10 bases agree with TRBD1. The CDR3 consists of 15 residues. Losses at the gene ends were 2 bases for V and 8 bases for J; bases not matched to a gene: 6. Germline V gene sequence: CDR1 SGHVS, CDR2 FNYEAQ. The CDR3 DNA reads TGTGCCAGCAGCTTACTGGGGACAGGGGAGTATGAGCAGTTCTTC. It specifies CASSLLGTGEYEQFF.

This clone was observed once. The chain links TRBV5-1 to TRBJ2-7, with 7 bases aligning to TRBD2. This CDR3 is 16 amino acids long. V gave up 8 bases and J gave up 7 bases; unmatched junction bases: 21. Germline CDR1 is SGHRS and CDR2 is YFSETQ. CDR3 sequence reads: CASGRGDLIDVGEQYF. In DNA, the CDR3 is TGCGCCAGTGGACGGGGGGACCTCATTGACGTGGGAGAGCAGTACTTC.

The rearrangement uses TRBV27 and TRBJ2-1; no definite D call. The CDR3 loop spans 18 amino acids. Germline CDR1 MNHEY, CDR2 SMNVEV (reference sequence). Trimming cost V 7 bases and J 0 bases, with 22 bases left between them. The DNA for the CDR3 is TGTGCCAGCACTTTCTTCCCCCCACGGGCGAGCTCCTACAATGAGCAGTTCTTC. As protein: CASTFFPPRASSYNEQFF.

The V gene is TRBV18, the J gene TRBJ1-1, with 12 bases aligning to TRBD1. The CDR3 spans 16 residues. The trim removed 4 bases at V and 2 bases at J, leaving 5 bases unmatched. The germline gives CDR1 KGHSH, CDR2 LQKENI. The CDR3 is CASSQIGTGGNTEAFF. CDR3 bases: TGTGCCAGCTCACAAATCGGGACAGGGGGCAACACTGAAGCTTTCTTT.

The genes are TRBV27 and TRBJ2-3; no reliable D call. From germline, CDR1 is MNHEY and CDR2 SMNVEV (reference sequence). The CDR3 runs to 13 residues. Deletions cut 0 bases from V and 4 bases from J, with 5 bases between. The chain's CDR3 is CASSLSRPDTQYF. The CDR3 coding sequence is TGTGCCAGCAGTTTATCGAGACCAGATACGCAGTATTTT.

This chain links TRBV27 with TRBJ2-2; D remains ambiguous. Germline values: CDR1 MNHEY, CDR2 SMNVEV (reference sequence). This CDR3 has 12 residues. V gave up 5 bases and J gave up 6 bases, with 7 bases separating them. The CDR3 protein is CASSLRPGELFF. The CDR3 DNA reads as TGTGCCAGCAGTCTTAGGCCCGGGGAGCTGTTTTTT.

The rearrangement links TRBV10-3 to TRBJ2-5; D remains ambiguous. The CDR3 totals 12 residues. Trimming took off 10 bases at V and 3 bases at J, with 12 bases between the two ends. From germline, CDR1 is ENHRY and CDR2 SYGVKD. The DNA of the CDR3 is TGTGCCACCCAGGATGGGAAAGAGACCCAGTACTTC. Translation: CATQDGKETQYF.

The chain joins TRBV5-1 to TRBJ2-7; TRBD1 aligns across 10 bases. After removal of 3 bases from V and 3 bases from J, the junction contained 9 bases not matched to a gene. CDR3 length equals 16 residues. Per the germline V gene, CDR1 is SGHRS and CDR2 is YFSETQ. CDR3: CASSWTGTGAHYEQYF. In DNA form, the CDR3 reads TGCGCCAGCAGCTGGACCGGGACAGGGGCCCACTACGAGCAGTACTTC.